What follows are 6 T cell receptor beta chains derived from one specimen sequenced in a study of blood T cell repertoires in COVID-19. The data were produced by immunoSEQ multiplex PCR, yet TCRdb's version contains in-frame clones alone and is incomplete. The table includes over 400,000 clones, 85% to 90% detected once. Sequencing was carried out using peripheral blood. The receptor set was obtained from a woman aged 45 to 65 with COVID-19, enrolled during active disease.

The genes are TRBV12-3 or TRBV12-4 and TRBJ2-2; 7 bases agree with TRBD2. The CDR3 spans 13 residues. V lost 7 bases to trimming and J lost 6 bases; unmatched junction nucleotides: 5. The CDR3 loop is CASTLGGAGELFF. CDR3 sequence (DNA): TGTGCCAGCACCTTGGGAGGGGCCGGGGAGCTGTTTTTT.

The table lists this clone with a count of one. The J gene is TRBJ1-1, the V gene TRBV6-5; D is unresolved. Germline V gene data show CDR1 as MNHEY and CDR2 as SVGAGI. CDR3 size: 15 residues. V lost 6 bases and J 3 bases, leaving 17 bases between the germline ends. CDR3 sequence (DNA): TGTGCCAGCAGCCAGCGAGGTACGGGTGACACTGAAGCTTTCTTT. Its translation: CASSQRGTGDTEAFF.

Here the CDR3 reads CASSHFPGGGEETQYF. Here the CDR3 DNA reads TGTGCCAGCAGCCATTTCCCCGGCGGGGGGGAAGAGACCCAGTACTTC. V usage is TRBV4-2 and J usage is TRBJ2-5; 9 bases fit TRBD2. V was pared by 3 bases and J by 3 bases, with 8 bases of the junction left unmatched. The CDR3 extends over 16 amino acids. CDR1 is LGHNA and CDR2 is YNFKEQ in the germline V gene.

This chain links TRBV3-1 (or the pseudogene TRBV3-2) with TRBJ1-2, with D unresolved. V was cut by 1 base and J by 8 bases, with 11 bases left in between. The germline CDR1 and CDR2 sequences are LGHDT and YNNKEL (reference sequence). The CDR3 length is 13 residues. CDR3 in amino acids: CASSQGRESGYTF. The CDR3 nucleotides read TGTGCCAGCAGCCAAGGCCGCGAATCCGGCTACACCTTC.

CDR3 nucleotides: TGTGCCAGCAGTTCGGGACAAATTAACTCAGCTGAAGCTTTCTTT. This translates into CASSSGQINSAEAFF. The V and J genes are TRBV28 and TRBJ1-1; D may be TRBD1 (6 bases). Germline V CDR1 and CDR2: MDHEN, SYDVKM. This CDR3 is 15 amino acids long. Trimming stripped 4 bases from V and 6 bases from J, with 18 bases between. The complete variable domain, with remaining parts taken from reference TRBV28 and TRBJ1-1, reads DVKVTQSSRYLVKRTGEKVFLECVQDMDHENMFWYRQDPGLGLRLIYFSYDVKMKEKGDIPEGYSVSREKKERFSLILESASTNQTSMYLCASSSGQINSAEAFFGQGTRLTVV.

This chain uses TRBV28 with TRBJ2-3; D possibly corresponds to TRBD1 (6 bases). Trimming shortened V by 2 bases and J by 2 bases, and 11 bases separated the two germline ends. Germline V lookup: CDR1 MDHEN, CDR2 SYDVKM. This CDR3 contains 15 residues. DNA of the CDR3: TGTGCCAGCAGTTTAGGGGGCGGATTCACAGATACGCAGTATTTT. Its protein is CASSLGGGFTDTQYF.